What follows is one T cell receptor beta chain and its context. Antigen unknown. Graft material was processed, releasing intraepithelial and lamina propria lymphocytes. This record belongs to a study of graft-versus-host responses after intestinal transplantation. Whole-study context: Each recipient received anti-thymocyte globulin induction, then tacrolimus and steroids for 2 to 4 years. Study observations and caveats: Early after transplant, HvG declines were associated with peak levels of circulating GvH clones.

Here immunoSEQ multiplex PCR was the method, and the copy in TCRdb shows in-frame clones only, minus some. The data show approximately 37,000 clones, with around 87% seen just once and more than 15% held by the top ten. The origin of this receptor is a human patient who received an intestinal transplant, so some T cells may come from the graft donor. The material was ileum tissue, obtained less than 210 days after intestinal transplant.

DNA for the CDR3: TGTGCCAGCAGCGGGAGGAGTGGCCAAGAGACCCAGTACTTC. It translates to CASSGRSGQETQYF. The V and J genes are TRBV19 and TRBJ2-5; TRBD2 matches at 9 bases. Trimming removed 9 bases from V and 1 base from J; junction bases left unmatched: 6. The germline gives CDR1 LNHDA, CDR2 SQIVND (reference sequence). This CDR3 has 14 residues.